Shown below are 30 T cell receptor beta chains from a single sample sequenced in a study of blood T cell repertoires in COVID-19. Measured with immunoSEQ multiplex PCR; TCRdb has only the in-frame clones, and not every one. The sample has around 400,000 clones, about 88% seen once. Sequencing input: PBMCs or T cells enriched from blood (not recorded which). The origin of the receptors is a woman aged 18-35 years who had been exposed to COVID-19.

CDR3 sequence (DNA): TGTGCCAGCAGCTTACGAGGGCGTGGTGGCTACACCTTC. It is translated as CASSLRGRGGYTF. The chain uses TRBV11-2 and TRBJ1-2; D is uncertain. V lost 2 bases, J lost 7 bases, and 11 bases lay in between. CDR1 is SGHAT, CDR2 FQNNGV, per germline. This CDR3 has 13 amino acids. Complete variable domain (other parts from reference TRBV11-2 and TRBJ1-2): EAGVAQSPRYKIIEKRQSVAFWCNPISGHATLYWYQQILGQGPKLLIQFQNNGVVDDSQLPKDRFSAERLKGVDSTLKIQPAKLEDSAVYLCASSLRGRGGYTFGSGTRLTVV.

The CDR3 region is CASSYQVQPPNYGYTF. The CDR3 coding sequence is TGTGCCAGCAGTTACCAGGTCCAGCCCCCTAACTATGGCTACACCTTC. J is TRBJ1-2 and V is TRBV6-6; no firm D call. Germline CDR1 reads MNHNY; CDR2 reads SVGAGI (reference sequence). The CDR3 is 16 amino acids. V was cut by 2 bases and J by 0 bases, with 13 bases left in between.

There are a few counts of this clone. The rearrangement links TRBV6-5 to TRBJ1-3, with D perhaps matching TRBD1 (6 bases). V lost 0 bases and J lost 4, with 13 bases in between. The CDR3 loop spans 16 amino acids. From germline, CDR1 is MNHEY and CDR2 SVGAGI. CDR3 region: CASSYSRAGVGNTIYF. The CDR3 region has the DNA TGTGCCAGCAGTTACTCGAGGGCAGGGGTCGGAAACACCATATATTTT.

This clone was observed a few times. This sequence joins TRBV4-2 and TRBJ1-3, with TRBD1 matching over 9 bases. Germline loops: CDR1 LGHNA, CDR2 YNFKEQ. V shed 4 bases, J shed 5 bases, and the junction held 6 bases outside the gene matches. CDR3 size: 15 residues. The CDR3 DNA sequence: TGTGCCAGCAGCCCGAAAGGACAGGGGAGAAACACCATATATTTT. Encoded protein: CASSPKGQGRNTIYF.

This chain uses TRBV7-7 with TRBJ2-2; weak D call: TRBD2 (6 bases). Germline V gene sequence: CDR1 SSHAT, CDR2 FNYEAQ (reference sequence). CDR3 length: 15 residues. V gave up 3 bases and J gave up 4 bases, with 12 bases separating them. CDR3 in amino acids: CASSFAGPTTGELFF. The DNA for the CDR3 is TGTGCCAGCAGCTTCGCGGGACCGACCACCGGGGAGCTGTTTTTT.

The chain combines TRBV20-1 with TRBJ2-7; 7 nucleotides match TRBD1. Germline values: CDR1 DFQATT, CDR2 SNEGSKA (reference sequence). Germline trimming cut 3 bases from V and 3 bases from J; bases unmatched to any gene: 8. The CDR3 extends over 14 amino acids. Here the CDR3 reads CSASRAGGYYEQYF. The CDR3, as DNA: TGCAGTGCTAGTAGGGCAGGGGGATACTACGAGCAGTACTTC.

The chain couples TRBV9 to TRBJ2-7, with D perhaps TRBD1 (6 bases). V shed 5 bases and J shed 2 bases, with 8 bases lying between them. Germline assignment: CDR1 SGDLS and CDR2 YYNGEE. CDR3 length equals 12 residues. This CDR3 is CASSGDTYEQYF. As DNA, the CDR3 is TGTGCCAGCAGTGGGGACACCTACGAGCAGTACTTC.

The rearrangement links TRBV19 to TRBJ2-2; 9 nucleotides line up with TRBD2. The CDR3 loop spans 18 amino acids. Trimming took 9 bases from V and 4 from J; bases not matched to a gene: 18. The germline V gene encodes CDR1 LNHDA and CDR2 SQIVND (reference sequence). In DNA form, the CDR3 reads TGTGCCAGCGCTCCCGGAGTGGCGGGGGGGCGGGGCACCGGGGAGCTGTTTTTT. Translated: CASAPGVAGGRGTGELFF. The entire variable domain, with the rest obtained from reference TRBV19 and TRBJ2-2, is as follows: DGGITQSPKYLFRKEGQNVTLSCEQNLNHDAMYWYRQDPGQGLRLIYYSQIVNDFQKGDIAEGYSVSREKKESFPLTVTSAQKNPTAFYLCASAPGVAGGRGTGELFFGEGSRLTVL.

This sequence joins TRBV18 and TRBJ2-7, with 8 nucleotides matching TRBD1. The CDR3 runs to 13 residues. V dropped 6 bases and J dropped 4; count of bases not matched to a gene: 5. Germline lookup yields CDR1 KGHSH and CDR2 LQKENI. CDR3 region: CASSHTGGYEQYF. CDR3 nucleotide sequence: TGTGCCAGCTCCCACACAGGGGGGTACGAGCAGTACTTC.

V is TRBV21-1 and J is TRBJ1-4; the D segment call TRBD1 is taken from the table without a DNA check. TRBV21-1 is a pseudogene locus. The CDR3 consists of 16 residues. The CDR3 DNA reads TGTGCCAGGATCGTTGGTCACAGGCGTGTGGATGAAAAACTGTTTTTT. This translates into CARIVGHRRVDEKLFF.

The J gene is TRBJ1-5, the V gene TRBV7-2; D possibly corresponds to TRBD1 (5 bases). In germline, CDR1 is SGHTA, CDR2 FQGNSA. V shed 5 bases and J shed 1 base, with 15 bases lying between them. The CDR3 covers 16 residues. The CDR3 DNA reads TGTGCCAGCAGCCCCGCCGCGACAGAGAGCAATCAGCCCCAGCATTTT. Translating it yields CASSPAATESNQPQHF.

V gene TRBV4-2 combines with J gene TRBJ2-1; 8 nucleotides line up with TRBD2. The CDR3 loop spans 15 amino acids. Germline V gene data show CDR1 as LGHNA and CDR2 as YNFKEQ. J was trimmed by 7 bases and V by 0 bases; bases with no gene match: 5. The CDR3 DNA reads TGTGCCAGCAGCCAAGATTGGACTAGCTCAAATGAGCAGTTCTTC. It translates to CASSQDWTSSNEQFF.

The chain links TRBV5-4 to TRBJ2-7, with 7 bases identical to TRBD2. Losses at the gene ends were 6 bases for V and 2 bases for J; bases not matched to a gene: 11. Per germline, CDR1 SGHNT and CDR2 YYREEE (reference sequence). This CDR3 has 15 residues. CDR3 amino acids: CASNAFGLDPYEQYF. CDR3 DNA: TGTGCCAGCAATGCCTTCGGACTAGATCCCTACGAGCAGTACTTC. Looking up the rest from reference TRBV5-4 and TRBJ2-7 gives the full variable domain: ETGVTQSPTHLIKTRGQQVTLRCSSQSGHNTVSWYQQALGQGPQFIFQYYREEENGRGNFPPRFSGLQFPNYSSELNVNALELDDSALYLCASNAFGLDPYEQYFGPGTRLTVT.

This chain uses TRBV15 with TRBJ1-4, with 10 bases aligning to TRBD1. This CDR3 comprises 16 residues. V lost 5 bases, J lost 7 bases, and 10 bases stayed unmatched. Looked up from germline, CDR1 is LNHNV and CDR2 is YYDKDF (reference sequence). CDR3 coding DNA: TGTGCCACCAGCCTGAGCGGGACAGGGGTCCCTGAAAAACTGTTTTTT. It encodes CATSLSGTGVPEKLFF.

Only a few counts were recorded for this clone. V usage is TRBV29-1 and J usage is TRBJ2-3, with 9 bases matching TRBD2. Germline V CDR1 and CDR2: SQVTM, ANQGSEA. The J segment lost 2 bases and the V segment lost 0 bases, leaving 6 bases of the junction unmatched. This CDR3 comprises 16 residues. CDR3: CSVEDNSGRDTDTQYF. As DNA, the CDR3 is TGCAGCGTTGAAGATAATAGCGGGAGAGACACAGATACGCAGTATTTT.

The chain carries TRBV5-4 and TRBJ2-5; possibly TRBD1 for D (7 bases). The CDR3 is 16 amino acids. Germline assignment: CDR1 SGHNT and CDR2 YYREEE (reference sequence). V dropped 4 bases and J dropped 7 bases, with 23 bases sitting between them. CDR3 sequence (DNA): TGTGCCAGCAGCGACCCAGGGGGGTTCAACGGGGGGACCCAGTACTTC. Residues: CASSDPGGFNGGTQYF.

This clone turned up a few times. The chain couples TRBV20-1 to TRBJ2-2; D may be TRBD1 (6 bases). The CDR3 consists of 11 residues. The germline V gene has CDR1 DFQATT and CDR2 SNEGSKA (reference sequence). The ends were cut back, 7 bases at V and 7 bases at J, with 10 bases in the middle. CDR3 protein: CSVGGIGELFF. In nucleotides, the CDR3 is TGCAGTGTAGGGGGAATCGGGGAGCTGTTTTTT.

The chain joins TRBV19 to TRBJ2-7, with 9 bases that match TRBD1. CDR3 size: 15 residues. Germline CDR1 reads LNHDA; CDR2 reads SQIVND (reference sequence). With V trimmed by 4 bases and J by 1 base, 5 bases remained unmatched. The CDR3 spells CASSTGQGTSYEQYF. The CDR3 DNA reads TGTGCCAGTAGTACCGGACAGGGGACATCCTACGAGCAGTACTTC.

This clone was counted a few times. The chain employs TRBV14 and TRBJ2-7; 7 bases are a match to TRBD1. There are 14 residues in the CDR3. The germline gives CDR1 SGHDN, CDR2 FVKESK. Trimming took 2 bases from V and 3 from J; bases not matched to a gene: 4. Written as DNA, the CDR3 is TGTGCCAGCAGCCAAAGACAGGGACGCTACGAGCAGTACTTC. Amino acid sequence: CASSQRQGRYEQYF.

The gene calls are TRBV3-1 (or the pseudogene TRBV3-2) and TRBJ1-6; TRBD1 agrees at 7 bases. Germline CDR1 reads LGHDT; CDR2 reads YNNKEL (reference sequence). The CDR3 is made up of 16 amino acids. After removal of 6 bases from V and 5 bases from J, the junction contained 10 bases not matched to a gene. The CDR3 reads CASSRTGGLDNSPLHF. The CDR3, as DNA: TGTGCCAGCAGTCGGACAGGCGGCCTCGATAATTCACCCCTCCACTTT.

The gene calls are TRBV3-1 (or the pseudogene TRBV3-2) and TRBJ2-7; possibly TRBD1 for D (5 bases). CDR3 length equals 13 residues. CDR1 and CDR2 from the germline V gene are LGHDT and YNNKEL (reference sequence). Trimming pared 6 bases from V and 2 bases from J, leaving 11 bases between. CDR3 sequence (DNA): TGTGCCAGCAGTGTTGACAGCACCTACGAGCAGTACTTC. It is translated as CASSVDSTYEQYF.

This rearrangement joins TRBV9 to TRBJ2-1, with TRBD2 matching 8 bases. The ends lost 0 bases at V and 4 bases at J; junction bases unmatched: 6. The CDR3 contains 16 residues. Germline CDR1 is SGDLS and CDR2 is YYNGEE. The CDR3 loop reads CASSVVGSGEYNEQFF. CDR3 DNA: TGTGCCAGCAGCGTAGTAGGTAGCGGGGAGTACAATGAGCAGTTCTTC.

The CDR3 reads CASSLLSLNTGELFF. DNA of the CDR3: TGTGCCAGCAGTTTACTTTCCTTAAACACCGGGGAGCTGTTTTTT. The gene calls are TRBV27 and TRBJ2-2; D gene uncertain. Looked up from germline, CDR1 is MNHEY and CDR2 is SMNVEV (reference sequence). The germline V and J ends were trimmed by 2 bases and 2 bases, with 9 bases remaining between them. The CDR3 sequence is 15 residues long.

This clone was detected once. CDR3 region: CASSSGVGIDEQYF. In nucleotides, the CDR3 is TGCGCCAGCAGTTCAGGGGTAGGTATCGACGAGCAGTACTTC. The chain has TRBV5-1 and TRBJ2-7; weak D call: TRBD1 (6 bases). Trimming pared 5 bases from V and 5 bases from J, leaving 17 bases between. This CDR3 is built from 14 residues. The V gene's germline CDR1 is SGHRS and CDR2 YFSETQ. The variable domain in full, completed from reference TRBV5-1 and TRBJ2-7, reads KAGVTQTPRYLIKTRGQQVTLSCSPISGHRSVSWYQQTPGQGLQFLFEYFSETQRNKGNFPGRFSGRQFSNSRSEMNVSTLELGDSALYLCASSSGVGIDEQYFGPGTRLTVT.

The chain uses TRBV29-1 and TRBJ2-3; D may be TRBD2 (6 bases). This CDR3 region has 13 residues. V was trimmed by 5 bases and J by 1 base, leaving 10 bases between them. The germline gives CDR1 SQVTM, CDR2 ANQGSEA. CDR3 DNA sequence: TGCAGCGTTCGATCGGGGGGCACAGATACGCAGTATTTT. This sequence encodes CSVRSGGTDTQYF.

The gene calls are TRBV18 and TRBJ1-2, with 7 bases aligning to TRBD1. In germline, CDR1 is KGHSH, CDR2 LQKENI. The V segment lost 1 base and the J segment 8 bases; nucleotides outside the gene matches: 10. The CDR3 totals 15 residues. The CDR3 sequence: CASSPLPGQAGGYTF. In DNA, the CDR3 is TGTGCCAGCTCACCACTACCAGGACAGGCGGGGGGCTACACCTTC.

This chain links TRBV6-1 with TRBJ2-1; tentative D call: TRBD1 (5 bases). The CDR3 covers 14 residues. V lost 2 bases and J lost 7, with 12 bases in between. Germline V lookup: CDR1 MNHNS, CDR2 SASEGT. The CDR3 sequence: CASSEQGPTNEQFF. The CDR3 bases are TGTGCCAGCAGTGAACAGGGCCCTACTAATGAGCAGTTCTTC.

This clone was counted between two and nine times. The CDR3 nucleotides read TGTGCCAGCAGTCGGACCGGGGAGCTGTTTTTT. It codes for CASSRTGELFF. This chain connects TRBV12-3 or TRBV12-4 to TRBJ2-2, with D unresolved. CDR3 length: 11 amino acids. The V and J ends lost 5 bases and 5 bases respectively, with 3 bases between them.

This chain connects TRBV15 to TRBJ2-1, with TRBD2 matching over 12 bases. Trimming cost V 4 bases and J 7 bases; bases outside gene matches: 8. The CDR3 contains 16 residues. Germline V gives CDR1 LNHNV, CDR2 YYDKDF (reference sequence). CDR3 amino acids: CATSTGLAGLRNEQFF. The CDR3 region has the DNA TGTGCCACCAGCACTGGACTAGCGGGGTTAAGAAATGAGCAGTTCTTC.

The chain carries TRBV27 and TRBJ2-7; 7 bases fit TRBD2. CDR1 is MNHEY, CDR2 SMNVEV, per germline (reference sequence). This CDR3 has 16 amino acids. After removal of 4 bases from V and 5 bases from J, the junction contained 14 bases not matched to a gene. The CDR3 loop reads CASSSISGPPANEQYF. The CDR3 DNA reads TGTGCCAGCAGTTCGATTAGCGGGCCTCCGGCGAACGAGCAGTACTTC.